This T cell receptor (beta chain) originates from a study of cytomegalovirus exposure and HLA in healthy donors. Study-level results: Likely technical artifact: a cluster of highly shared sequence variants. In a later analysis, DRB1 alleles had the most associated TCRs; HLA-C alleles the fewest. A prior analysis recorded that most TCR beta V segments were productive about 90% or about 30% of the time. Apparent HLA restriction characterized most CMV-associated TCR beta chains in a later analysis.

Vbeta (60) and Jbeta (13) primers were used in the PCR. Some clones are missing from TCRdb's copy, which holds only in-frame ones; the method was immunoSEQ multiplex PCR. The sample lists about 150,000 clones, roughly four fifths seen once, with about 2.9% in the top ten. Comment on this clone: Its target is not known.

This CDR3 is 13 amino acids long. With 8 bases removed from V and 8 bases from J, the gap between germline ends came to 18 bases. CDR1 is SEHNR, CDR2 FQNEAQ, per germline (reference sequence). The source of this sequence is a man aged 35-49 years in good health and CMV-seropositive. Sequences were obtained from PBMCs. This chain uses TRBV7-9 with TRBJ1-2, with D perhaps matching TRBD1 (6 bases). The CDR3 loop reads CASAPGGSGGYTF. In DNA form, the CDR3 reads TGTGCCAGCGCTCCGGGGGGCAGCGGGGGCTACACCTTC.